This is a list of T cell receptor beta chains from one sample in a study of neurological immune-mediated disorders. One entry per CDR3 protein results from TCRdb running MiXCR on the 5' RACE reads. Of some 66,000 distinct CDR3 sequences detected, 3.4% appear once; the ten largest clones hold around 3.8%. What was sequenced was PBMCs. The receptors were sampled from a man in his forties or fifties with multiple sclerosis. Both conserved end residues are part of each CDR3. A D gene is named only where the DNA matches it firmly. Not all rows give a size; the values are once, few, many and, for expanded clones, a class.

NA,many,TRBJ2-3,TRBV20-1,CSARDRGGADTQYF,TGCAGTGCTAGAGATCGAGGGGGGGCTGATACGCAGTATTTT
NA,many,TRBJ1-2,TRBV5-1,CASSTDGTNYGYTF,TGCGCCAGCAGCACAGACGGAACTAACTATGGCTACACCTTC
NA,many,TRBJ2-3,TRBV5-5,CASMAGAQMTDTQYF,TGTGCCAGCATGGCGGGGGCTCAGATGACAGATACGCAGTATTTT
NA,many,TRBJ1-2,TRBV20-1,CSARPAGIVYGYTF,TGCAGTGCTCGCCCCGCCGGGATTGTTTATGGCTACACCTTC
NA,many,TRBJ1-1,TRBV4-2,CASSHGQQNTEAFF,TGTGCCAGCAGCCACGGACAGCAGAACACTGAAGCTTTCTTT
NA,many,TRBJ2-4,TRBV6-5,CASTKGGAKNIQYF,TGTGCCAGCACCAAAGGCGGAGCCAAAAACATTCAGTACTTC
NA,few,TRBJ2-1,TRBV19,CASSKERPYNEQFF,TGTGCCAGTAGTAAGGAGCGGCCTTACAATGAGCAGTTCTTC
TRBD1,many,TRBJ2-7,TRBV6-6,CASSQNPGTGVYEQYF,TGTGCCAGCAGCCAAAATCCCGGGACAGGGGTCTACGAGCAGTACTTC
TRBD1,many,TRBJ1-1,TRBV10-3,CAISADRDNTEAFF,TGTGCCATCAGTGCGGACAGGGATAACACTGAAGCTTTCTTT
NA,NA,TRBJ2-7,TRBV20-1,CSAPVGSGGGKAQYF,TGCAGTGCGCCCGTAGGTAGCGGAGGGGGTAAAGCGCAGTACTTC
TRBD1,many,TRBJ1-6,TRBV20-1,CSASDRRQGHNSPLHF,TGCAGTGCTAGTGACCGCCGACAGGGCCATAATTCACCCCTCCACTTT
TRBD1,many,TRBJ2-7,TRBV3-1,CASSQGWTGEVHEQYF,TGTGCCAGCAGCCAAGGCTGGACAGGGGAAGTGCACGAGCAGTACTTC
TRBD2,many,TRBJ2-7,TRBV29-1,CSVDSGSTYEQYF,TGCAGCGTTGATAGCGGGAGCACCTACGAGCAGTACTTC
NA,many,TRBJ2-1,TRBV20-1,CSAPRDLNNEQFF,TGCAGTGCCCCCCGGGACCTGAACAATGAGCAGTTCTTC
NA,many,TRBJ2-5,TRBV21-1,CASSPSGGTLETQYF,TGTGCCAGCTCCCCTTCGGGCGGGACTTTGGAGACCCAGTACTTC
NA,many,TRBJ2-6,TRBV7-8,CASSLAGLLDVLTF,TGTGCCAGCAGCTTAGCAGGACTGCTCGACGTCCTGACTTTC
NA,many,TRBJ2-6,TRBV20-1,CSARDSSGANVLTF,TGCAGTGCTAGAGACAGCTCTGGGGCCAACGTCCTGACTTTC